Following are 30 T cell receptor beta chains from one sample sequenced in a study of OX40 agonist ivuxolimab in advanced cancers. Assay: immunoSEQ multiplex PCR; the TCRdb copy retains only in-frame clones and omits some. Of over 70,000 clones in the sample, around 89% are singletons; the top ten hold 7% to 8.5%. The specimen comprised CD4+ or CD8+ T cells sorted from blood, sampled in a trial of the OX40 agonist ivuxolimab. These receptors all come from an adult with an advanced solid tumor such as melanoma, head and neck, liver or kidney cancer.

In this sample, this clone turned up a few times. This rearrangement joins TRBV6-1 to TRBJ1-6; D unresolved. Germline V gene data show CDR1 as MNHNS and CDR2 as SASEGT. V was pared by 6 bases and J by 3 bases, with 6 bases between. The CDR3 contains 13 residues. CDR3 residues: CASSLFYNSPLHF. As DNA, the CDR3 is TGTGCCAGCAGCCTATTCTATAATTCACCCCTCCACTTT.

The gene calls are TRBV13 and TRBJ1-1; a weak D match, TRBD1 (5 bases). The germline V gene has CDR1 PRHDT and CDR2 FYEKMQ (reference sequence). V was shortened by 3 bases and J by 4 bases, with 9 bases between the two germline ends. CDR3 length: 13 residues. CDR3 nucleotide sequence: TGTGCCAGCAGCTTGTTGGGGGGCACTGAAGCTTTCTTT. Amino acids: CASSLLGGTEAFF.

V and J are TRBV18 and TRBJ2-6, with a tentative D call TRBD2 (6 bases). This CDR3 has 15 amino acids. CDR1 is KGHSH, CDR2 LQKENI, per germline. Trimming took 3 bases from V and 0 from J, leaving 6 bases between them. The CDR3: CASSPGGSGANVLTF. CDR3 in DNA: TGTGCCAGCTCACCCGGGGGCTCTGGGGCCAACGTCCTGACTTTC.

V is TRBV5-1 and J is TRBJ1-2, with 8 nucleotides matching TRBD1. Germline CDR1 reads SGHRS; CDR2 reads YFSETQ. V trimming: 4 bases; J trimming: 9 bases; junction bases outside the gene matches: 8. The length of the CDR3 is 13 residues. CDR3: CASSPGQGRSYTF. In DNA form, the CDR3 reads TGCGCCAGCAGCCCAGGACAGGGTAGAAGCTACACCTTC.

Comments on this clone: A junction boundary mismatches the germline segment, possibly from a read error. This CDR3 reads CASSLWGGGEQYF. The CDR3 coding sequence is TGTGCTAGCAGCCTATGGGGTGGGGGCGAGCAGTACTTC. The chain has TRBV7-7 and TRBJ2-7; D possibly matches TRBD1 or TRBD2 (5 bases each). The CDR3 spans 13 residues. Germline V gene lookup returns CDR1 SSHAT and CDR2 FNYEAQ (reference sequence).

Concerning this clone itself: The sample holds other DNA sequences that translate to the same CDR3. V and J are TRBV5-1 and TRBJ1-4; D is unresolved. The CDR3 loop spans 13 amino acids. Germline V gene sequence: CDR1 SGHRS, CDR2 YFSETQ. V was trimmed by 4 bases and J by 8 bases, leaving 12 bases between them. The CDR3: CASSPRLGEKLFF. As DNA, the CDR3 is TGCGCCAGCAGCCCCCGTTTGGGGGAAAAACTGTTTTTT.

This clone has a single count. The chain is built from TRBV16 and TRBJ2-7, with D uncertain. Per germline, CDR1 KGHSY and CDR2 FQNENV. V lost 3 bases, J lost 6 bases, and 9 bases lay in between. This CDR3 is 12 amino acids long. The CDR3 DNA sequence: TGTGCCAGCAGCCATCCTTATGGCGAGCAGTACTTC. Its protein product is CASSHPYGEQYF. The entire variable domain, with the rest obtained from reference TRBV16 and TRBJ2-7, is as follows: GEEVAQTPKHLVRGEGQKAKLYCAPIKGHSYVFWYQQVLKNEFKFLISFQNENVFDETGMPKERFSAKCLPNSPCSLEIQATKLEDSAVYFCASSHPYGEQYFGPGTRLTVT.

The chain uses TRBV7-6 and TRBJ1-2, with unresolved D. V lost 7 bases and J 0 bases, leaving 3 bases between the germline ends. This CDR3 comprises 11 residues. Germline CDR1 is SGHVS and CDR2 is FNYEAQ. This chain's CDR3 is CASMTNYGYTF. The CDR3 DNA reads TGTGCCAGCATGACTAACTATGGCTACACCTTC.

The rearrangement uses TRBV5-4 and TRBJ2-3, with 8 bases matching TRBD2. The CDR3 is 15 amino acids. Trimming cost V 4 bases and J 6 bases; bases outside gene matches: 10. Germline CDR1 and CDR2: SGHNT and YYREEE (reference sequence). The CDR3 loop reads CASSTVSGSRDTQYF. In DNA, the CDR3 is TGTGCCAGCAGCACAGTCAGCGGGAGTCGGGATACGCAGTATTTT.

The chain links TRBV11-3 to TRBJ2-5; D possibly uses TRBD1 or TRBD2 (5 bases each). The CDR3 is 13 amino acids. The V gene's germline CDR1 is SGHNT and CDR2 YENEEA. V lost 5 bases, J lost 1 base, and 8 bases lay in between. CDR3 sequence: CASSRGTQETQYF. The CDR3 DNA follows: TGTGCCAGCAGCCGAGGGACCCAAGAGACCCAGTACTTC.

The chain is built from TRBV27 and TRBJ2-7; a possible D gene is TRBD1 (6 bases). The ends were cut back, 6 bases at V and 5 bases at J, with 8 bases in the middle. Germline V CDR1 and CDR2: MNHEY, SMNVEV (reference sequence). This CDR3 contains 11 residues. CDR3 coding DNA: TGTGCCAGCAGGGGGGCTAACGAGCAGTACTTC. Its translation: CASRGANEQYF.

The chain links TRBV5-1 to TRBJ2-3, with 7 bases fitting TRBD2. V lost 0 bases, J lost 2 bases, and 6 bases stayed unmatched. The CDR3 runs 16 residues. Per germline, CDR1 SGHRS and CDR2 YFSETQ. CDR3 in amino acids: CASSLGYGGSTDTQYF. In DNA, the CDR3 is TGCGCCAGCAGCTTGGGATACGGGGGGTCCACAGATACGCAGTATTTT.

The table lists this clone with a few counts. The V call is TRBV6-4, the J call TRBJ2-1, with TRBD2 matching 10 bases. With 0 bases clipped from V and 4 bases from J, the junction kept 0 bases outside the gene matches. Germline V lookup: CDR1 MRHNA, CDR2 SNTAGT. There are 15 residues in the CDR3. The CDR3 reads CASSDSTSGYNEQFF. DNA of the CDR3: TGTGCCAGCAGTGACTCGACTAGCGGGTACAATGAGCAGTTCTTC.

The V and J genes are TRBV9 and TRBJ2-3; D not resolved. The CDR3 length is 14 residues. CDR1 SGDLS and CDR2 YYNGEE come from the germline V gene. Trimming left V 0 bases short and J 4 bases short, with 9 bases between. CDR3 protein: CASSVAVVPDTQYF. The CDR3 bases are TGTGCCAGCAGCGTAGCCGTCGTACCAGATACGCAGTATTTT.

The chain's CDR3 is CASGGTSEQETQYF. In DNA, the CDR3 is TGTGCTAGTGGTGGGACTAGCGAGCAAGAGACCCAGTACTTC. The chain has TRBV12-5 and TRBJ2-5, with 10 bases lining up with TRBD2. The CDR3 has 14 residues. The germline CDR1 and CDR2 sequences are LGHNT and FRNRAP. V shed 5 bases, J shed 2 bases, and the junction held 2 bases outside the gene matches. Full variable domain (missing parts from reference TRBV12-5 and TRBJ2-5): DARVTQTPRHKVTEMGQEVTMRCQPILGHNTVFWYRQTMMQGLELLAYFRNRAPLDDSGMPKDRFSAEMPDATLATLKIQPSEPRDSAVYFCASGGTSEQETQYFGPGTRLLVL.

This CDR3 is CASSPVNQPQHF. For the CDR3, the DNA is TGTGCCAGCAGCCCAGTTAATCAGCCCCAGCATTTT. The genes are TRBV27 and TRBJ1-5; D unclear. Trimming removed 6 bases from V and 4 bases from J, with 7 bases in between. This CDR3 is 12 amino acids long. Germline V lookup: CDR1 MNHEY, CDR2 SMNVEV (reference sequence).

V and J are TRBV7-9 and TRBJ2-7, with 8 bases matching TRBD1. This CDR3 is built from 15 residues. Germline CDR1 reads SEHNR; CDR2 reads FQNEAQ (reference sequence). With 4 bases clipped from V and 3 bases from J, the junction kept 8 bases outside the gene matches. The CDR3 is CASSYATGVFYEQYF. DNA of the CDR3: TGTGCCAGCAGCTACGCGACAGGGGTTTTCTACGAGCAGTACTTC.

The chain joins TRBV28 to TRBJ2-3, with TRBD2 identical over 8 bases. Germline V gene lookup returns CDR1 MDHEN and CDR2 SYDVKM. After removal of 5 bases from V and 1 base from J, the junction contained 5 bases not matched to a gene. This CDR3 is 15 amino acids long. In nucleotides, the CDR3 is TGTGCCAGCAGTACCCGAGCGGGAGGCACAGATACGCAGTATTTT. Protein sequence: CASSTRAGGTDTQYF. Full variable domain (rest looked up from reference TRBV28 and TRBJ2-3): DVKVTQSSRYLVKRTGEKVFLECVQDMDHENMFWYRQDPGLGLRLIYFSYDVKMKEKGDIPEGYSVSREKKERFSLILESASTNQTSMYLCASSTRAGGTDTQYFGPGTRLTVL.

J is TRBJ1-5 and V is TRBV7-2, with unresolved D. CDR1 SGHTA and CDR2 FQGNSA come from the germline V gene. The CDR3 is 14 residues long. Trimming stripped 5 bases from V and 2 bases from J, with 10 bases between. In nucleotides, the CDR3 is TGTGCCAGCAGCCCAATGCAGGGCAATCAGCCCCAGCATTTT. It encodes CASSPMQGNQPQHF. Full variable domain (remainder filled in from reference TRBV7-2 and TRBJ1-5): GAGVSQSPSNKVTEKGKDVELRCDPISGHTALYWYRQSLGQGLEFLIYFQGNSAPDKSGLPSDRFSAERTGGSVSTLTIQRTQQEDSAVYLCASSPMQGNQPQHFGDGTRLSIL.

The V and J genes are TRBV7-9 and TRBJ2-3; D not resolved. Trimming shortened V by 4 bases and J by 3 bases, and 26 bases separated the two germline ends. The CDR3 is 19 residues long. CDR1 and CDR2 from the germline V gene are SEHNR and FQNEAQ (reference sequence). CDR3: CASSYYSSVWQAETDTQYF. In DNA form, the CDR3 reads TGTGCCAGCAGCTATTACTCAAGCGTATGGCAGGCAGAGACAGATACGCAGTATTTT. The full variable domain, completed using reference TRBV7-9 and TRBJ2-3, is DTGVSQNPRHKITKRGQNVTFRCDPISEHNRLYWYRQTLGQGPEFLTYFQNEAQLEKSRLLSDRFSAERPKGSFSTLEIQRTEQGDSAMYLCASSYYSSVWQAETDTQYFGPGTRLTVL.

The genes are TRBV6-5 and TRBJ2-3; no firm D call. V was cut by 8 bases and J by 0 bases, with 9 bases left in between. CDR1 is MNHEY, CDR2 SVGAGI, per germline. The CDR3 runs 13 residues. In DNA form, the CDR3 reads TGTGCCAGCGTTTCCCTTAGCACAGATACGCAGTATTTT. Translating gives CASVSLSTDTQYF.

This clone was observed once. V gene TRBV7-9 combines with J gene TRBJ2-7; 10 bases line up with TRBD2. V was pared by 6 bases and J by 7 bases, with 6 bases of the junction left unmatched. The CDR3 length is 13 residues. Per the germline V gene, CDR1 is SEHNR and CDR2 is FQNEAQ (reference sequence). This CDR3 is CASRLAGAGEQYF. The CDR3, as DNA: TGTGCCAGCAGGCTAGCGGGAGCGGGAGAGCAGTACTTC.

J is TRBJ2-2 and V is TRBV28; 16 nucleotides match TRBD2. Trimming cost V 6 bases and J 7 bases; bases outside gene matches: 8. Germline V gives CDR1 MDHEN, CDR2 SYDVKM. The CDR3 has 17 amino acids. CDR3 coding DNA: TGTGCCAGCAGCCCATGGGGGACTAGCGGGAGGGTCGGGGAGCTGTTTTTT. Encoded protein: CASSPWGTSGRVGELFF.

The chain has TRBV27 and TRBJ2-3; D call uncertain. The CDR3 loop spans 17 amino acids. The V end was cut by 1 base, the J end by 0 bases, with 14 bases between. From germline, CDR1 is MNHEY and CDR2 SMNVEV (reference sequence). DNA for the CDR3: TGTGCCAGCAGTTTATTGGCTCAGCGCCCGAGCACAGATACGCAGTATTTT. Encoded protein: CASSLLAQRPSTDTQYF.

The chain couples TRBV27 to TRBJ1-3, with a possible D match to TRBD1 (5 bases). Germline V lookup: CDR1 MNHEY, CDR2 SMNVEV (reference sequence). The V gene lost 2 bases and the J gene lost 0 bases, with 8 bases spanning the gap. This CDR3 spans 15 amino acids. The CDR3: CASSLDSNSGNTIYF. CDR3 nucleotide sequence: TGTGCCAGCAGTTTAGACAGTAACTCTGGAAACACCATATATTTT.

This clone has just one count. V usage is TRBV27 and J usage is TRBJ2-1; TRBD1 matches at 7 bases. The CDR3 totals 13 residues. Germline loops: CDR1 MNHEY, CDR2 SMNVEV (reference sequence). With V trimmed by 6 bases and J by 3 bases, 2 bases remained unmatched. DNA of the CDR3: TGTGCCAGCAGGACAGGGAACTACAATGAGCAGTTCTTC. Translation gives CASRTGNYNEQFF.

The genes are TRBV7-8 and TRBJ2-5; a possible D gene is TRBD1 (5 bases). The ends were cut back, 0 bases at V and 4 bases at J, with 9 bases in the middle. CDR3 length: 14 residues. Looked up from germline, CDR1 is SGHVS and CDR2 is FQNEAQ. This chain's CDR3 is CASSLAGARETQYF. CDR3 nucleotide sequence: TGTGCCAGCAGCTTAGCTGGGGCTAGAGAGACCCAGTACTTC.

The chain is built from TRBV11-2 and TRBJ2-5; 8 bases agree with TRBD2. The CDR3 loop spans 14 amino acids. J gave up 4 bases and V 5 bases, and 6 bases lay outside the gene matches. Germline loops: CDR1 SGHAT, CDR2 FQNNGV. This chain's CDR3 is CASSPGLARETQYF. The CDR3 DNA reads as TGTGCCAGCAGCCCAGGACTAGCCCGAGAGACCCAGTACTTC.

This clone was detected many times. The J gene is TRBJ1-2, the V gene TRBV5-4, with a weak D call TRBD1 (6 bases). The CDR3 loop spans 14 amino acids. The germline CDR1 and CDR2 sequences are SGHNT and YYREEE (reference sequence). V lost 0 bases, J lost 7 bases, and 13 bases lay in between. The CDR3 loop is CASSLEAGAGGYTF. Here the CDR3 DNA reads TGTGCCAGCAGCTTGGAAGCAGGGGCTGGTGGCTACACCTTC.

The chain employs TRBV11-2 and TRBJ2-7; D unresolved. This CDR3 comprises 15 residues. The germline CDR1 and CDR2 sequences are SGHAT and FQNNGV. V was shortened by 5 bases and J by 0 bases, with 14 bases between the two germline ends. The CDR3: CASSPIEVASYEQYF. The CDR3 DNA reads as TGTGCCAGCAGCCCTATCGAGGTAGCCTCCTACGAGCAGTACTTC.